What follows is one T cell receptor beta chain and its context. This clone was seen a single time. The target of this receptor is not known. Per-base quality was not reported, and no clone a single base away is much larger than it. This sample is part of a study of cytomegalovirus exposure and HLA in healthy donors (dated by TCRdb to about 2017). General notes on the study: According to an earlier analysis of around 600 of the donors, some 170 million T cells yielded 117 million unique TCR beta sequences and approximately 300 Gb of sequence data. An early release covering roughly 580 HLA-typed donors comprised roughly 300 gigabases of sequencing data and approximately 80 million unique TCR sequences. Of the 300 to 450 genotyped donors, 75% to 85% were placed in the genetic ancestry cluster associated with self-reported Caucasian donors. The study aimed to test whether signatures of past pathogen exposure could be identified by cataloging public T cell receptors. Using immunosequencing, the study profiled T cell repertoires from around 670 subjects and related those repertoires to cytomegalovirus serostatus. Along with the approximately 650-subject first cohort, a separate validation cohort of over 90 different subjects was used. To predict cytomegalovirus infection status, the study brought together high-throughput TCR immunosequencing, statistical association of individual TCRs with disease status, and machine learning. A later analysis re-examined previously published TCR beta repertoires from around 670 donors and added high-resolution HLA genotyping to investigate patterns of TCR occurrence. The later analysis used no new phenotypic data to find candidate immune exposures, relying instead on TCR beta sequences and their occurrence across donors. In an earlier analysis of 550 to 700 of the donors, high-throughput TCR beta sequencing was used to judge whether each TCR beta V gene segment behaved as functional or pseudogenic. Alongside the repertoire data, information on donor age, sex, ethnicity and CMV serostatus was compiled. In a later genetic analysis, genome-wide SNP genotypes for about 65% of the 666 donors were used, and that subset was treated as a discovery cohort. All discovery cohort repertoires had been generated using a single sequencing platform. HLA typing covered class I and class II loci at four-digit resolution. The number of donors typed differed by locus, with 629-630 for A, B, C, DRB1 and DQB1, around 520 for DQA1, approximately 570 for DPA1, and roughly 450 for DPB1. Roughly 5 DR-DQ haplotypes were handled as single units for association and clustering because linkage in the cohort was strong. Across under 500 genotyped donors of the cohort, an average of about 250,000 unique TCR beta nucleotide sequences per donor were sequenced, and roughly a sixth of those sequences were non-productive. Results and caveats for the whole study, not just this receptor: Cytomegalovirus status was reported to be diagnosed by the classifier with high specificity and sensitivity in both the original and validation cohorts. The study gave a list of 150 to 200 TCR beta chains associated with cytomegalovirus. In a later analysis, HLA-associated TCR beta chains showed more clonal expansion and lower generation probabilities than non-associated chains that were equally common. A later genetic analysis reported fewer N-insertions in productive TCRs among donors in an Asian-associated ancestry cluster than the roughly 670-donor mean. Presence/absence analyses assumed roughly uniform sequencing depth across donors, an assumption that may not hold. Because the 87-base-pair reads could not distinguish some IMGT-functional V segments, including TRBV6-2 and TRBV6-3, those segments were excluded. CMV serostatus was the only immune exposure information available for the cohort. In a later analysis, TCR association rates were found to vary across HLA loci, with the most associated TCRs seen for DRB1 alleles and the fewest for HLA-C alleles. A cluster of highly shared sequence variants was judged likely to represent a technical artifact of the sequencing pipeline. According to a later analysis, most CMV-associated TCR beta chains appeared to be HLA-restricted, and the HLA associations seemed to be driven largely by CMV exposure. A further reported finding was that TCR beta sequences accurately predicted the HLA-A and HLA-B alleles for most subjects in the first cohort. An earlier analysis of 450 to 750 of the donors showed that most TCR beta V segments appeared in productive rearrangements either about 87% or about 30% of the time, which broadly matched IMGT annotations. Strong co-occurrence of HLA alleles, especially DR and DQ, made assigning TCR associations to individual alleles difficult. HLA typing was unavailable for some donors at each locus, so association tests used only the typed subset. A later analysis associated 16,951 TCR beta sequences with specific HLA alleles at a false discovery rate of 0.05. Correlated functional status among segregating V segments might be attributable to linkage disequilibrium, but an unknown experimental factor could not be ruled out. This cohort had only TCR beta chains sequenced, and the lack of alpha or paired-chain data limited which features could be detected. The authors suggested that the approach could potentially be extended to other disease states and immunological phenotypes. The earlier analysis of some 540 of the donors excluded approximately 15 rarely observed V segments, including chromosome 9 orphons, because counts were too low. An association between a missense DCLRE1C variant and V-gene and J-gene trimming of TCR beta chains was found in a later genetic analysis and replicated in an independent cohort. Most TCR sequences were observed very rarely across donors, whereas some public TCRs were present in many individuals. A few of the identified cytomegalovirus-associated TCR beta chains were confirmed in vitro to be specific for cytomegalovirus antigens. A later analysis reported that several top co-occurrence clusters appeared linked to parvovirus B19, influenza, CMV and Epstein-Barr virus.

The V end gives up 4 bases and the J end 4 bases, leaving 11 bases in the junction not matched to a gene. The CDR3 holds 16 amino acids from the cysteine to the phenylalanine. Solely the CDR3 DNA is kept, with 48 bases framed from the first base. The CDR1 and CDR2 encoded by the germline V gene are SGHRS and YFSETQ. Library generation was performed with the immunoSEQ multiplex PCR assay. For the multiplex PCR, a mixture combining 60 forward primers for TCR Vbeta segments and 13 reverse primers for TCR Jbeta segments was used. The CDR3 region of rearranged TCR beta genes was amplified from genomic DNA with a multiplex PCR assay. The Illumina HiSeq System was used to sequence the amplified TCR beta libraries as 87-base-pair reads. The source study handled its data this way. Across the 670 or so repertoires, a later analysis counted 80 million or so unique TCR beta chains, roughly 11 million of which were shared by at least two donors. Raw reads were error-corrected and collapsed into unique sequences by a nearest-neighbor algorithm in which closely related sequences were merged to remove PCR and sequencing errors. To assign V, D and J gene segments, CDR3 sequences were aligned to IMGT reference sequences. Each retained sequence needed at least a six-nucleotide match to both a V gene segment and a J gene segment. Rearrangements were called productive when the CDR3 lacked stop codons and stayed in frame with V and J; all others were non-productive. Following IMGT convention, CDR3 was defined as the stretch from the second conserved V-encoded cysteine up to the conserved J-encoded phenylalanine. In an earlier analysis of around 600 of the donors, sequences lacking an unambiguous match to a single V gene segment were excluded. An earlier analysis of a few hundred of the donors classified V segments as functional when productive rearrangements were above 56.7% and as segregating when the standard deviation between donors was above 5%. A statistical classification framework was developed to diagnose cytomegalovirus status using the catalog of TCR beta chain sequences. In a later analysis, V and J genes were assigned by comparing TCR nucleotide sequences against IMGT/GENE-DB human TR gene sequences. In a later analysis, CDR3 sequences and most-parsimonious VDJ recombination scenarios were assigned using the TCRdist pipeline. In a later analysis, every TCR beta chain was defined by the combination of its CDR3 amino acid sequence and its V-gene family, and reads without a unique V-gene family were dropped. To address suspected cross-contamination and a sequencing artifact, a later analysis removed 592 highly shared, low-generation-probability nucleotide sequences. A later analysis calculated a clonal expansion index for each public chain from normalized within-repertoire ranks of inferred template counts. Generation probabilities in a later analysis came from a VDJ recombination model fitted to out-of-frame rearrangements, and those results were checked against IGoR. In a later analysis, TCR-TCR, TCR-HLA and TCR-CMV co-occurrence was scored with hypergeometric tests, and a repertoire-size bias correction was applied to TCR pairs. In a later analysis, false discovery rates were estimated by permuting HLA or CMV assignments 20 times. In a later analysis, co-occurring TCRs were grouped using DBSCAN, with TCRdist sequence similarity added in when clustering inside HLA-allele-positive subsets. Co-occurrence clustering excluded repertoires with fewer than 30,000 or more than 120,000 public chains, plus five with anomalous nucleotide sharing. TCRdb obtained this table from immuneACCESS and retained in-frame rearrangements with V and J assigned. These tables miss some clones; where compared with another copy, unresolved V genes account for less than half of the shortfall, and the remainder is unexplained. The V and J calls and the clone size are those of that table, but D and trimming were determined from the DNA. Present in this sample are approximately 70,000 clones, 72% of which were seen just once. The ten largest account for 12% of the sample.

The cohort consisted of 670 or so healthy bone marrow donors. At the time of sampling, all cohort members were nominally healthy, though unrecorded immune exposures were likely present. The donor was CMV seropositive and belonged to the group of 250 to 300 seropositive cohort members. A peripheral blood sample was provided by each donor, and peripheral blood mononuclear cells were used for TCR beta sequencing. Genomic DNA extraction from the blood cell samples was performed with the Qiagen DNeasy Blood Extraction Kit. The sequence derives from a woman aged 40 to 50 in good health and CMV-seropositive. The source material was PBMCs. Recombination joined TRBV5-1 with TRBJ2-7; TRBD2 lines up with 10 middle nucleotides. The DNA sequence is given as TGCGCCAGCAGCCCTTCGAGCGGGGGGGCCGGGTACGAGCAGTACTTC. It translates to CASSPSSGGAGYEQYF.